Below, 2 T cell receptor beta chains from the same sample are listed, as sequenced in a study of blood T cell repertoires in COVID-19. Sequencing was performed with immunoSEQ multiplex PCR; in TCRdb, only in-frame clones are kept and a portion is missing. The sample includes more than 300,000 clones, 90% of them seen just once. The material sequenced was peripheral blood. Every receptor here comes from a woman aged 40 to 50 with COVID-19, enrolled during active disease.

V is TRBV5-1 and J is TRBJ2-1; the match to TRBD2 covers 16 bases. V gave up 4 bases and J gave up 0 bases; unmatched junction bases: 7. The CDR3 runs 19 residues. Per germline, CDR1 SGHRS and CDR2 YFSETQ. The CDR3 nucleotides are TGCGCCAGCAGCGTGGGACTAGCGGGAGGGCCGAGCTCCTACAATGAGCAGTTCTTC. This translates into CASSVGLAGGPSSYNEQFF.

The V and J genes are TRBV2 and TRBJ1-2, with D perhaps TRBD1 (5 bases). V lost 3 bases to trimming and J lost 5 bases, with 10 bases between them. The CDR3 length is 13 residues. Germline V gene sequence: CDR1 SNHLY, CDR2 FYNNEI. CDR3 in DNA: TGTGCCAGCAGTGAGGTCCAGGGATATGGCTACACCTTC. This gives the protein CASSEVQGYGYTF.